These 18 T cell receptor beta chains originate from one sample sequenced in a study of T cells in Graves' hyperthyroidism and ophthalmopathy (dated by TCRdb to 2018 to 2020). Libraries were constructed by multiplex PCR. The sequencer listed for this sample is Illumina HiSeq 2000. The TCR beta CDR3 regions were amplified from RNA transcripts. The TCR CDR3 was subjected to a first round of RT-PCR using the HTBI primer set and the Qiagen OneStep RT-PCR kit. The public sequencing data were trimmed at Q25 with fastp and processed into clonotypes with MiXCR by TCRdb, which kept only in-frame beta chains. Every entry covers one CDR3 protein and lists the most common genes and DNA from its rows. This sample gives about 290,000 distinct CDR3 sequences in total; 17% of them show up just once. The ten top clones hold around 55% of the sample. Sequencing was done on a sample of blood. These receptors were collected from a woman between 55 and 75 years old with Graves' ophthalmopathy.

This chain joins TRBV10-3 and TRBJ2-7; D possibly corresponds to TRBD2 (7 bases). V was cut by 3 bases and J by 3 bases, with 15 bases left in between. The germline V gene has CDR1 ENHRY and CDR2 SYGVKD. This CDR3 spans 15 amino acids. DNA of the CDR3: TGTGCCATCAGTGAAGGGGGGGGGTCCATCTACGAGCAGTACTTC. It yields the protein CAISEGGGSIYEQYF.

This clonotype was seen once. Possible read error: a much larger clone is one base away. The rearrangement joins TRBV6-5 to TRBJ1-6; D possibly corresponds to TRBD1 (5 bases). Germline lookup yields CDR1 MNHEY and CDR2 SVGAGI. The CDR3 covers 15 residues. In DNA form, the CDR3 reads TGTGCCTGCAGTTTGTCCTTCCGGGACGGTTCACCCCTCCACTTT. Translation: CACSLSFRDGSPLHF.

This clonotype came up many times. V gene TRBV20-1 combines with J gene TRBJ1-4; D might be TRBD1 (5 bases). The CDR3 runs 16 residues. The V and J ends lost 3 bases and 5 bases respectively, with 19 bases between them. The V gene's germline CDR1 is DFQATT and CDR2 SNEGSKA (reference sequence). CDR3 loop: CSASRGRSLGNEKLFF. The CDR3 DNA reads TGCAGTGCTAGTCGGGGCAGATCTCTTGGAAATGAAAAACTGTTTTTT.

This clonotype was seen ten or more times. V usage is TRBV28 and J usage is TRBJ2-7; 9 nucleotides agree with TRBD1. The CDR3 runs 16 residues. From germline, CDR1 is MDHEN and CDR2 SYDVKM. Germline trimming cut 3 bases from V and 6 bases from J; bases unmatched to any gene: 12. The chain's CDR3 is CASSFRRRTGVPEQYF. CDR3 coding DNA: TGTGCCAGCAGTTTTCGGCGAAGGACAGGGGTACCCGAGCAGTACTTC.

Only a few counts were recorded for this clonotype. CDR3 sequence: CASSFGSRDYGYTF. The CDR3 DNA is TGTGCCAGCAGCTTTGGCTCCCGAGACTATGGCTACACCTTC. The chain uses TRBV5-5 and TRBJ1-2; D ambiguous. V was pared by 2 bases and J by 3 bases, with 11 bases between. The CDR3 has 14 residues. Germline V lookup: CDR1 SGHKS, CDR2 YYEKEE (reference sequence).

The chain links TRBV7-6 to TRBJ2-1, with 10 positions matching TRBD2. Germline V gene lookup returns CDR1 SGHVS and CDR2 FNYEAQ. The CDR3 is 16 residues long. J lost 3 bases, V lost 4 bases, and 6 bases had no gene match. CDR3 region: CASSYITSGIYNEQFF. The CDR3 region has the DNA TGTGCCAGCAGCTACATTACTAGCGGGATCTACAATGAGCAGTTCTTC.

This clonotype showed up many times. V and J are TRBV2 and TRBJ1-1; the D gene is possibly TRBD1 (5 bases). Trimming cost V 4 bases and J 7 bases, with 13 bases left between them. CDR1 and CDR2 (germline): SNHLY, FYNNEI. The CDR3 loop spans 13 amino acids. The CDR3, as DNA: TGTGCCAGCAGTGGGGGTTCGAGGGGTGAAGCTTTCTTT. Residues: CASSGGSRGEAFF.

The chain employs TRBV5-1 and TRBJ2-5; TRBD2 matches 11 bases. The CDR3 has 17 amino acids. Germline CDR1 reads SGHRS; CDR2 reads YFSETQ. V was clipped by 0 bases and J by 2 bases; unmatched bases: 6. CDR3 protein: CASSLGSTSGGQETQYF. The DNA of the CDR3 is TGCGCCAGCAGCTTGGGTTCTACTAGCGGGGGTCAAGAGACCCAGTACTTC.

There are many counts of this clonotype. The rearrangement uses TRBV28 and TRBJ2-7; tentatively, D is TRBD2 (5 bases). Germline V CDR1 and CDR2: MDHEN, SYDVKM. CDR3 length: 14 residues. Trimming removed 6 bases from V and 2 bases from J, with 14 bases in between. Here the CDR3 reads CASSSPGVTYEQYF. The DNA of the CDR3 is TGTGCCAGCAGCTCCCCCGGGGTAACCTACGAGCAGTACTTC.

This clonotype showed up just a few times. The chain joins TRBV20-1 to TRBJ2-3; D not certain. The CDR3 is 13 residues long. V was shortened by 7 bases and J by 1 base, with 12 bases between the two germline ends. Germline CDR1 is DFQATT and CDR2 is SNEGSKA (reference sequence). The CDR3 here is CSVKVAGTDTQYF. In DNA, the CDR3 is TGCAGTGTTAAGGTTGCTGGCACAGATACGCAGTATTTT.

This clonotype appeared many times. The V gene is TRBV5-1, the J gene TRBJ2-7, with D unclear. The CDR3 is 15 amino acids. Germline CDR1 reads SGHRS; CDR2 reads YFSETQ. Between the trimmed V and J ends, which lost 7 bases and 0 bases, there was a span of 17 bases. Here the CDR3 DNA reads TGCGCCAGCTCCGTCGCGGCAGGCCTCTCCTACGAGCAGTACTTC. Residues: CASSVAAGLSYEQYF.

To note about this clonotype: A junction end diverges from the germline sequence, so it may reflect a read error. CDR3 DNA sequence: TGCGCCGGCAGCCAAGGTGTGACGAGGGTTTCCGGGGAGCTGTTTTTT. Its protein product is CAGSQGVTRVSGELFF. The rearrangement joins TRBV4-3 to TRBJ2-2; possibly TRBD2 for D (5 bases). The CDR3 runs 16 residues. Per the germline V gene, CDR1 is LGHNA and CDR2 is YSLEER.

This clonotype has at least ten counts. This chain joins TRBV28 and TRBJ1-5; weak D call: TRBD1 (6 bases). CDR3 length equals 15 residues. The V end was cut by 10 bases, the J end by 3 bases, with 19 bases between. Germline V CDR1 and CDR2: MDHEN, SYDVKM. The CDR3 loop reads CATQAPDRPNQPQHF. The CDR3 DNA sequence: TGTGCCACCCAGGCGCCTGACAGGCCCAATCAGCCCCAGCATTTT.

This clonotype has a handful of counts. J is TRBJ2-7 and V is TRBV14; either TRBD1 or TRBD2 may supply D (5 bases each). The V gene lost 8 bases and the J gene lost 4 bases, with 12 bases spanning the gap. This CDR3 contains 12 residues. Germline V gene sequence: CDR1 SGHDN, CDR2 FVKESK. CDR3 amino acids: CASAIGAYEQYF. In DNA, the CDR3 is TGTGCCAGCGCCATCGGGGCTTACGAGCAGTACTTC.

The chain's CDR3 is CASSRGQGPSWPQHF. The CDR3 nucleotides are TGTGCCAGCAGCCGGGGACAGGGGCCCTCTTGGCCCCAGCATTTT. The J gene is TRBJ1-5, the V gene TRBV3-1; 10 nucleotides align to TRBD1. Germline V gene data show CDR1 as LGHDT and CDR2 as YNNKEL (reference sequence). The V and J ends lost 4 bases and 9 bases, in that order; junction bases with no gene match: 9. The CDR3 totals 15 residues.

This clonotype was seen many times. The chain has TRBV28 and TRBJ1-4; 7 positions match TRBD1. CDR3 length: 14 amino acids. With 4 bases clipped from V and 4 bases from J, the junction kept 3 bases outside the gene matches. CDR1 and CDR2 from the germline V gene are MDHEN and SYDVKM. The DNA of the CDR3 is TGTGCCAGCAGTTACAGGGGATATAATGAAAAACTGTTTTTT. Translation gives CASSYRGYNEKLFF.

There are a few counts of this clonotype. The chain uses TRBV4-2 and TRBJ2-7; D remains ambiguous. The ends were cut back, 1 base at V and 2 bases at J, with 9 bases in the middle. This CDR3 region has 14 residues. Germline-derived CDR1 and CDR2 are LGHNA and YNFKEQ. CDR3 sequence: CASSQGLRAYEQYF. As DNA, the CDR3 is TGTGCCAGCAGCCAAGGGCTCAGAGCCTACGAGCAGTACTTC.

This clonotype has at least ten counts. This chain connects TRBV7-2 to TRBJ2-5; perhaps D is TRBD1 or TRBD2 (6 bases each). This CDR3 region has 17 residues. CDR1 is SGHTA, CDR2 FQGNSA, per germline. The V end lost 2 bases, the J end lost 4 bases, and 20 bases lay between the germline ends. The CDR3 spells CASSLRGRGSTRETQYF. CDR3 DNA sequence: TGTGCCAGCAGCTTACGGGGGCGGGGTAGCACTCGAGAGACCCAGTACTTC. Drawing the rest from reference TRBV7-2 and TRBJ2-5, the complete variable domain is GAGVSQSPSNKVTEKGKDVELRCDPISGHTALYWYRQSLGQGLEFLIYFQGNSAPDKSGLPSDRFSAERTGGSVSTLTIQRTQQEDSAVYLCASSLRGRGSTRETQYFGPGTRLLVL.